One and the same sample provided the 21 T cell receptor beta chains below, sequenced in a study of T-cell reconstitution after alpha-beta-depleted transplantation in children. Unique molecular identifiers were built into the TCRbeta library. TCRdb reprocessed the PCR reads with MiXCR, giving one entry per CDR3 protein. The sample has roughly 400,000 distinct CDR3 sequences; about a fifth are singletons. Sample: PBMCs from the stem cell graft donor, taken from the stem cell graft. The receptor set was obtained from a human donor who donated a stem cell graft to a child with acute myeloid leukemia.

This chain joins TRBV20-1 and TRBJ2-3, with 9 bases identical to TRBD2. The trim removed 1 base at V and 4 bases at J, leaving 6 bases unmatched. The CDR3 loop spans 15 amino acids. Germline assignment: CDR1 DFQATT and CDR2 SNEGSKA (reference sequence). The CDR3 protein is CSARGGTSWADTQYF. CDR3 DNA: TGCAGTGCTAGAGGGGGGACTAGCTGGGCAGATACGCAGTATTTT.

This clonotype has a handful of counts. The V and J genes are TRBV4-2 and TRBJ1-1; D possibly corresponds to TRBD1 (5 bases). Looked up from germline, CDR1 is LGHNA and CDR2 is YNFKEQ. The V gene lost 2 bases and the J gene lost 0 bases, with 10 bases spanning the gap. CDR3 length equals 15 residues. The CDR3 loop is CASSQPGPLNTEAFF. For the CDR3, the DNA is TGTGCCAGCAGCCAACCGGGACCCTTGAACACTGAAGCTTTCTTT.

This clonotype was seen many times. The V gene is TRBV4-3, the J gene TRBJ2-1, with 10 nucleotides matching TRBD2. The CDR3 consists of 16 residues. V was clipped by 4 bases and J by 9 bases; unmatched bases: 12. CDR1 is LGHNA and CDR2 is YSLEER in the germline V gene. CDR3 loop: CASSPSAGGNFGEQFF. The CDR3 nucleotides are TGCGCCAGCAGCCCCTCAGCGGGAGGGAATTTCGGTGAGCAGTTCTTC.

This clonotype came up many times. This rearrangement joins TRBV10-2 to TRBJ2-7; D perhaps matches TRBD1 (5 bases). Germline V gene data show CDR1 as WSHSY and CDR2 as SAAADI. This CDR3 is built from 14 residues. The ends were cut back, 4 bases at V and 3 bases at J, with 13 bases in the middle. The CDR3 DNA is TGCGCCAGCAGTGGGGCAGGGATGATCTACGAGCAGTACTTC. This encodes CASSGAGMIYEQYF.

This clonotype appeared a few times. The CDR3 coding sequence is TGTGCCAGCTCACCATGGGACAACACAGATACGCAGTATTTT. Its protein is CASSPWDNTDTQYF. The V gene is TRBV18, the J gene TRBJ2-3; maybe TRBD1 (6 bases). The germline gives CDR1 KGHSH, CDR2 LQKENI. Trimming cost V 2 bases and J 2 bases, with 8 bases left between them. The CDR3 contains 14 residues. Based on the CDR3 plus reference TRBV18 and TRBJ2-3, the full variable domain is NAGVMQNPRHLVRRRGQEARLRCSPMKGHSHVYWYRQLPEEGLKFMVYLQKENIIDESGMPKERFSAEFPKEGPSILRIQQVVRGDSAAYFCASSPWDNTDTQYFGPGTRLTVL.

The V call is TRBV12-3 or TRBV12-4, the J call TRBJ2-5; 11 nucleotides line up with TRBD2. The ends lost 0 bases at V and 5 bases at J; junction bases unmatched: 5. This CDR3 region has 16 residues. The CDR3 DNA follows: TGTGCCAGCAGTTTAGCCCCGGGACTAGCGGCCGAGACCCAGTACTTC. Protein product: CASSLAPGLAAETQYF.

This clonotype showed up just a few times. The chain carries TRBV20-1 and TRBJ2-7; 13 bases match TRBD2. Germline V gene data show CDR1 as DFQATT and CDR2 as SNEGSKA (reference sequence). V lost 2 bases and J lost 6; bases outside the gene matches: 7. The CDR3 runs 15 residues. The CDR3 nucleotides are TGCAGTGCTAGACCCATCGGACTAGCGGGAGTCGAGCAGTACTTC. Protein product: CSARPIGLAGVEQYF.

The chain is built from TRBV15 and TRBJ2-5; D is perhaps TRBD2 (7 bases). Germline CDR1 is LNHNV and CDR2 is YYDKDF (reference sequence). V was pared by 0 bases and J by 4 bases, with 12 bases between. The CDR3 has 15 residues. The CDR3 here is CATSRDRGGGETQYF. CDR3 coding DNA: TGTGCCACCAGCAGAGATAGGGGAGGGGGAGAGACCCAGTACTTC. Using reference TRBV15 and TRBJ2-5 for the parts outside the CDR3, the full variable domain is DAMVIQNPRYQVTQFGKPVTLSCSQTLNHNVMYWYQQKSSQAPKLLFHYYDKDFNNEADTPDNFQSRRPNTSFCFLDIRSPGLGDTAMYLCATSRDRGGGETQYFGPGTRLLVL.

The CDR3 sequence is CASSTSNVRNEQFF. The CDR3 DNA reads as TGTGCCAGCAGTACCTCAAACGTCCGAAATGAGCAGTTCTTC. The rearrangement uses TRBV5-6 and TRBJ2-1, with D unclear. Looked up from germline, CDR1 is SGHDT and CDR2 is YYEEEE. Trimming pared 5 bases from V and 7 bases from J, leaving 16 bases between. CDR3 length: 14 amino acids.

Regarding this clonotype: A much larger clone differs from this one at a single base, so this may be a read error. The conserved phenylalanine or tryptophan normally closing the CDR3 is absent here, so this likely arose from a read error. The rearrangement joins TRBV29-1 to TRBJ2-1; tentatively, D is TRBD2 (6 bases). The CDR3 is made up of 13 amino acids. From germline, CDR1 is SQVTM and CDR2 ANQGSEA. Trimming took off 3 bases at V and 6 bases at J, with 12 bases between the two ends. The CDR3 DNA reads as TGCAGCGTTGAGATGGCGGGGTCCAATGAGCAGTTCATC. It encodes CSVEMAGSNEQFI.

The chain recombines TRBV12-3 or TRBV12-4 with TRBJ1-1, with 12 nucleotides matching TRBD1. The CDR3 length is 13 residues. V lost 6 bases to trimming and J lost 9 bases; unmatched junction nucleotides: 5. CDR3 DNA sequence: TGTGCCAGCAGCCGGGACAGGGGGCCGCAAGCTTTCTTT. Residues: CASSRDRGPQAFF.

This clonotype showed up many times. The chain uses TRBV20-1 and TRBJ2-1; 8 bases are shared with TRBD2. CDR3 length: 14 amino acids. Germline loops: CDR1 DFQATT, CDR2 SNEGSKA (reference sequence). V gave up 3 bases and J gave up 4 bases; unmatched junction bases: 5. CDR3 sequence: CSASSGAGYNEQFF. Here the CDR3 DNA reads TGCAGTGCTAGTAGCGGGGCCGGATACAATGAGCAGTTCTTC.

This chain uses TRBV5-6 with TRBJ2-7, with TRBD2 matching over 10 bases. Germline CDR1 SGHDT, CDR2 YYEEEE. The CDR3 spans 16 residues. V lost 2 bases to trimming and J lost 2 bases; unmatched junction nucleotides: 7. In nucleotides, the CDR3 is TGTGCCAGCAGCTTTGGTAGCGGGAGGATCCCCTACGAGCAGTACTTC. Translated: CASSFGSGRIPYEQYF.

This clonotype was found a few times. The chain carries TRBV5-1 and TRBJ2-7, with TRBD1 as a possible D gene (5 bases). Trimming took 0 bases from V and 0 from J, leaving 10 bases between them. Germline CDR1 and CDR2: SGHRS and YFSETQ. The CDR3 contains 15 residues. The CDR3 reads CASSLEAGHSYEQYF. CDR3 nucleotides: TGCGCCAGCAGCTTGGAGGCAGGACACTCCTACGAGCAGTACTTC.

The V call is TRBV28, the J call TRBJ1-6; D is unresolved. The CDR3 has 17 amino acids. Germline CDR1 is MDHEN and CDR2 is SYDVKM. V was pared by 3 bases and J by 0 bases, with 12 bases between. The CDR3 loop is CASSFGPGSSYNSPLHF. The CDR3 DNA follows: TGTGCCAGCAGTTTTGGGCCCGGGAGCTCCTATAATTCACCCCTCCACTTT.

This clonotype was seen only a few times. This chain connects TRBV24-1 to TRBJ1-2, with no clear D. The V end was cut by 3 bases, the J end by 4 bases, with 5 bases between. CDR1 is KGHDR, CDR2 SFDVKD, per germline. The CDR3 runs 12 residues. The CDR3, as DNA: TGTGCCACCAGTGATGCCTCCTATGGCTACACCTTC. It specifies CATSDASYGYTF.

As DNA, the CDR3 is TGTGCCAGCAGACTAGCGACATCAGATACGCAGTATTTT. It yields the protein CASRLATSDTQYF. V and J are TRBV7-2 and TRBJ2-3; 7 bases map to TRBD2. Germline values: CDR1 SGHTA, CDR2 FQGNSA. J gave up 4 bases and V 6 bases, and 4 bases lay outside the gene matches. CDR3 length equals 13 residues. Full variable domain (outside the CDR3, taken from reference TRBV7-2 and TRBJ2-3): GAGVSQSPSNKVTEKGKDVELRCDPISGHTALYWYRQSLGQGLEFLIYFQGNSAPDKSGLPSDRFSAERTGGSVSTLTIQRTQQEDSAVYLCASRLATSDTQYFGPGTRLTVL.

This clonotype was seen more than once but under ten times. The chain employs TRBV29-1 and TRBJ1-1; TRBD1 matches 7 bases. The CDR3 extends over 14 amino acids. V was pared by 6 bases and J by 5 bases, with 12 bases of the junction left unmatched. The germline gives CDR1 SQVTM, CDR2 ANQGSEA. The CDR3 is CSVYLTGEGTEAFF. DNA for the CDR3: TGCAGCGTGTACCTAACAGGGGAGGGGACTGAAGCTTTCTTT.

This clonotype was observed a handful of times. The chain joins TRBV2 to TRBJ2-3; 8 bases are shared with TRBD2. The CDR3 runs 15 residues. Germline CDR1 SNHLY, CDR2 FYNNEI. The J segment lost 4 bases and the V segment lost 3 bases, leaving 6 bases of the junction unmatched. This CDR3 is CASSEGTSRADTQYF. CDR3 bases: TGTGCCAGCAGTGAGGGGACTAGTAGGGCAGATACGCAGTATTTT. Full variable domain (rest looked up from reference TRBV2 and TRBJ2-3): EPEVTQTPSHQVTQMGQEVILRCVPISNHLYFYWYRQILGQKVEFLVSFYNNEISEKSEIFDDQFSVERPDGSNFTLKIRSTKLEDSAMYFCASSEGTSRADTQYFGPGTRLTVL.

In DNA, the CDR3 is TGTGCCAGCAGTTTACTGTCAGGGGGCTCCTACGAGCAGTACTTC. It encodes CASSLLSGGSYEQYF. The chain couples TRBV27 to TRBJ2-7; TRBD1 matches at 7 bases. The CDR3 totals 15 residues. The germline CDR1 and CDR2 sequences are MNHEY and SMNVEV (reference sequence). V trimming: 2 bases; J trimming: 0 bases; junction bases outside the gene matches: 4.

As regards this clonotype: One end of the junction varies from germline; a read error may be responsible. The rearrangement uses TRBV20-1 and TRBJ2-7; TRBD2 matches at 14 bases. CDR3 length: 16 amino acids. CDR1 DFQATT and CDR2 SNEGSKA come from the germline V gene (reference sequence). The CDR3 coding sequence is TGCTGTGCTAGTAAGGGACTAGCGGGAGTAGGCGACGAGCAGTACTTC. This sequence encodes CCASKGLAGVGDEQYF.